This T cell receptor (beta chain) was profiled in a study of T cells in Graves' hyperthyroidism and ophthalmopathy. Findings and limits, study-wide: Ophthalmopathy was told apart from stable hyperthyroidism by a 13 V-J model.

From RNA transcripts, TCR beta CDR3 regions were amplified. The HTBI primer set was used in a first-round RT-PCR of the TCR CDR3. Each CDR3 protein gets one entry after TCRdb re-called the multiplex PCR reads with MiXCR. The data hold around 530,000 distinct CDR3 sequences, with 17% observed a single time. Regarding this clonotype: What it binds is not known.

It was uncontrolled infection, other autoimmune disease, pregnancy or lactation that excluded patients. The CDR3 is 14 residues long. J was trimmed by 7 bases and V by 4 bases; bases with no gene match: 10. Germline V gives CDR1 SGHRS, CDR2 YFSETQ. This receptor was taken from a woman aged 18-35 years with Graves' ophthalmopathy. The rearrangement joins TRBV5-1 to TRBJ2-7, with TRBD1 matching over 8 bases. The sequenced sample was blood. Written as DNA, the CDR3 is TGCGCCAGCAGCCACGACAGGGGTCGGGTTGAGCAGTACTTC. This gives the protein CASSHDRGRVEQYF. The full variable domain, rest sourced from reference TRBV5-1 and TRBJ2-7, is KAGVTQTPRYLIKTRGQQVTLSCSPISGHRSVSWYQQTPGQGLQFLFEYFSETQRNKGNFPGRFSGRQFSNSRSEMNVSTLELGDSALYLCASSHDRGRVEQYFGPGTRLTVT.